What follows is one TCR beta chain and its context. The data stem from a study of cytomegalovirus exposure and HLA in healthy donors. This PCR relied on a set of 60 Vbeta primers and 13 Jbeta primers. Method: immunoSEQ multiplex PCR; TCRdb's copy keeps in-frame clones and lacks some. This sample's table has over 100,000 clones. This TCR derives from a man between 18 and 35 years old in good health and CMV-seronegative. The specimen was PBMCs.

The CDR3 DNA reads as TGTGCCATCAGTGCGGGGGACACTGAAGCTTTCTTT. Translation: CAISAGDTEAFF. The chain combines TRBV10-3 with TRBJ1-1; tentatively, D is TRBD1 (5 bases). V was shortened by 4 bases and J by 3 bases, with 6 bases between the two germline ends. Germline V gene data show CDR1 as ENHRY and CDR2 as SYGVKD. This CDR3 region has 12 residues.